This T cell receptor (beta chain) was obtained from a study of blood T cells in healthy people across ages. The germline V gene has CDR1 SGDLS and CDR2 YYNGEE. This CDR3 is built from 16 residues. Alongside a J-beta primer mix, a sample-barcoded 5' primer served in a second PCR lasting about 7 to 11 cycles. Each cDNA molecule, via a template-switch adaptor with 12 random nucleotides, was tagged. TCRdb re-derived calls from the 5' RACE reads in MiXCR, one entry per CDR3 protein. Here the sample spans about 780,000 distinct CDR3 sequences, about 47% being singletons. There were at least 6 micrograms of total RNA extracted from every sample. This clonotype was observed once. What it recognizes is unknown. One end of the junction does not line up with germline, which may come from a read error. Findings of the study overall: Fewer expanded clones and more diversity marked long-lived versus aged donors.

The chain employs TRBV9 and TRBJ2-2; D call uncertain. This sequence was found in an elderly man in good health. The material sequenced was blood. The CDR3 is CASTVEGRSASGELFF. The DNA of the CDR3 is TGTGCCAGCACCGTAGAAGGTAGATCCGCCTCCGGGGAGCTGTTTTTT.